The table lists the clone carrying this TCR beta chain with many counts. What it binds is unknown. These data originate in a study of T cell repertoires in cytomegalovirus infection. TCRdb reprocessed the reads via MiXCR and lists one record per CDR3 protein. The sample has about 360,000 distinct CDR3 sequences, about a third seen once. The CDR3 extends over 15 amino acids. The V and J ends lost 2 bases and 0 bases respectively, with 7 bases between them. Germline CDR1 is SGHTA and CDR2 is FQGNSA. This specimen consisted of cultured PBMCs, obtained from culture after CMV antigen stimulation. The TCR was taken from a human donor in good health (CMV status not recorded). Some clones in this sample may be carry-over from other donors' samples. The chain carries TRBV7-2 and TRBJ1-4; D gene unclear. The CDR3: CASSLSGATNEKLFF. CDR3 bases: TGTGCCAGCAGCTTATCAGGAGCAACTAATGAAAAACTGTTTTTT.